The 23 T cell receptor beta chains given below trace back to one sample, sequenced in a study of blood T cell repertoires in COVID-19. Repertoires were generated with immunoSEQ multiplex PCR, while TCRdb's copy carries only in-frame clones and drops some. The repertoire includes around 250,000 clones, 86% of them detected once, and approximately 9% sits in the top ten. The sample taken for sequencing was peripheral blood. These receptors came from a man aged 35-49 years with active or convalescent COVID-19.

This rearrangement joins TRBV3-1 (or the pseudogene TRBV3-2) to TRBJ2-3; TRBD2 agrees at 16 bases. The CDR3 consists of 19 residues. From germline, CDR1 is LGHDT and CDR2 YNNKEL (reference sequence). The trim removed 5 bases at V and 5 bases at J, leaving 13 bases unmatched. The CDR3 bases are TGTGCCAGCAGCAAGGTCCCGGGACTAGCGGGGGGGCGGGGAGATACGCAGTATTTT. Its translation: CASSKVPGLAGGRGDTQYF.

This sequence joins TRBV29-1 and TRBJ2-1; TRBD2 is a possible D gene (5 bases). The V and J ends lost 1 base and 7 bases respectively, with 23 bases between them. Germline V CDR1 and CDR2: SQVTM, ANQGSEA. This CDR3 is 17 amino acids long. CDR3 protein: CSVEGRAPIGRRNEQFF. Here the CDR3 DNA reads TGCAGCGTTGAAGGGCGGGCCCCCATCGGACGGAGAAATGAGCAGTTCTTC.

CDR3 nucleotide sequence: TGTGCCAGCAGCCAAAATTTAGGTGGGGGGGCCGAGGAGACCCAGTACTTC. This encodes CASSQNLGGGAEETQYF. This chain uses TRBV3-1 (or the pseudogene TRBV3-2) with TRBJ2-5, with D tentatively TRBD2 (7 bases). Germline lookup yields CDR1 LGHDT and CDR2 YNNKEL (reference sequence). The CDR3 has 17 amino acids. Trimming removed 2 bases at V and 5 bases at J, with 21 bases between.

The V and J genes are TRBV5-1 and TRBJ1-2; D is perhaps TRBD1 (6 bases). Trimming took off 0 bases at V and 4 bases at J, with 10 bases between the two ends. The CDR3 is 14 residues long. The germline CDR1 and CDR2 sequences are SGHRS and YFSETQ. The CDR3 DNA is TGCGCCAGCAGCTTGGAACAGGGTAGCTATGGCTACACCTTC. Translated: CASSLEQGSYGYTF.

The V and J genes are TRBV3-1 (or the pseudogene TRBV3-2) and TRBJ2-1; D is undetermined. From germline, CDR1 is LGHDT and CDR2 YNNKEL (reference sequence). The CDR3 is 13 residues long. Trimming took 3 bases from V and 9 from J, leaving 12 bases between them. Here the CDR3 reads CASSQIVWAEQFF. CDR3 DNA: TGTGCCAGCAGCCAGATTGTCTGGGCTGAGCAGTTCTTC.

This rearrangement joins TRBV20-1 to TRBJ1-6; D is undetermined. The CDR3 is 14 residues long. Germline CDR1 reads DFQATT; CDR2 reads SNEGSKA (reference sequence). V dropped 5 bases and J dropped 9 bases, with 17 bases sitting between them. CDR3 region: CSARVANPSSPLHF. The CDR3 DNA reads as TGCAGTGCTCGTGTAGCGAACCCGAGTTCACCCCTCCACTTT.

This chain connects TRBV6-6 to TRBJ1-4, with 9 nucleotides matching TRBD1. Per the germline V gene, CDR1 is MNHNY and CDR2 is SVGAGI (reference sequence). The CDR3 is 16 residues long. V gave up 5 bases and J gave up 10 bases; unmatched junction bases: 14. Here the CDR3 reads CASSPHEQGARVKLFF. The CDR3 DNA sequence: TGTGCCAGCAGTCCCCATGAACAGGGGGCGCGGGTAAAACTGTTTTTT.

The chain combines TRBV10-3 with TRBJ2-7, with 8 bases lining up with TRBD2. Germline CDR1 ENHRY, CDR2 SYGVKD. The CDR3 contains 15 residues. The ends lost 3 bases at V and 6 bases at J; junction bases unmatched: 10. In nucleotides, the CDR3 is TGTGCCATCAGTGATTCCGGGACTAGTGGGGGCGAGCAGTACTTC. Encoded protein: CAISDSGTSGGEQYF.

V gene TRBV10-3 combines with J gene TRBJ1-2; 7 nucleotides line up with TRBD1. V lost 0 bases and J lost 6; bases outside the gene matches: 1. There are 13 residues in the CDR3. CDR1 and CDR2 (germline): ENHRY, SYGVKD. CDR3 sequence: CAISESTGNGYTF. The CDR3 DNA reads TGTGCCATCAGTGAGTCGACAGGGAATGGCTACACCTTC.

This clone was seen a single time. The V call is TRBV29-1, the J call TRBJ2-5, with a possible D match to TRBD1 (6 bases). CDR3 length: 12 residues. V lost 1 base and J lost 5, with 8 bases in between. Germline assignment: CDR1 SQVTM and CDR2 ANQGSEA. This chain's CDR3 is CSVEAQGETQYF. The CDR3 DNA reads TGCAGCGTTGAAGCCCAGGGGGAGACCCAGTACTTC.

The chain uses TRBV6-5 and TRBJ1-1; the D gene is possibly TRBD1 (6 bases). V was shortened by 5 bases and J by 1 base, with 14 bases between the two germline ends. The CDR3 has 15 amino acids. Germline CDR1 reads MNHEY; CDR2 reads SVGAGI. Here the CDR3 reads CASSPQTGKNTEAFF. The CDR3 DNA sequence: TGTGCCAGCAGTCCTCAAACAGGGAAGAACACTGAAGCTTTCTTT.

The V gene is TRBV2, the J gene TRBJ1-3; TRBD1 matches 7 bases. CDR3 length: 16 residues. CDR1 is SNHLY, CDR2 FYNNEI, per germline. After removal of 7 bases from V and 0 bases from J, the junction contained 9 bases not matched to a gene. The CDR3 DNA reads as TGTGCCAGCAAAGAAGGGACAGCCACCTCTGGAAACACCATATATTTT. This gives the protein CASKEGTATSGNTIYF.

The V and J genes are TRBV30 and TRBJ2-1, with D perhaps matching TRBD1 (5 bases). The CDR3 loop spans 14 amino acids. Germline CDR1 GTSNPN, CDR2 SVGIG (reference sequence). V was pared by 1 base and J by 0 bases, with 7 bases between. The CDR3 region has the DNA TGTGCCTGGAGTGAAGGGGTCTCCTACAATGAGCAGTTCTTC. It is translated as CAWSEGVSYNEQFF.

For the CDR3, the DNA is TGTGCCACCAGTGACCCCGGTTTAGCGGGGGCGACAGATACGCAGTATTTT. Translation gives CATSDPGLAGATDTQYF. The gene calls are TRBV24-1 and TRBJ2-3; TRBD2 agrees at 9 bases. Germline CDR1 is KGHDR and CDR2 is SFDVKD. V gave up 4 bases and J gave up 3 bases; unmatched junction bases: 10. The CDR3 extends over 17 amino acids.

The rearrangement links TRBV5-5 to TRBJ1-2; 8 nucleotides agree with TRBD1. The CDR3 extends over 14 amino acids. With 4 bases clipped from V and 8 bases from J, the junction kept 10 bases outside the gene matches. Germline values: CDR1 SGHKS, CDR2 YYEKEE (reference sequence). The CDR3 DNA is TGTGCCAGCAGCACCTGGACAGGGACGGGGGGCTACACCTTC. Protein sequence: CASSTWTGTGGYTF.

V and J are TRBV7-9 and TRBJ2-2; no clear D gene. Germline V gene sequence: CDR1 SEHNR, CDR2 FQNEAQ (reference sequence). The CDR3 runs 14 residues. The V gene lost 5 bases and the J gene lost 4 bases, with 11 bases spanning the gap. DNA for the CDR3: TGTGCCAGCAGCCCCCTAGGATCCACCGGGGAGCTGTTTTTT. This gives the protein CASSPLGSTGELFF.

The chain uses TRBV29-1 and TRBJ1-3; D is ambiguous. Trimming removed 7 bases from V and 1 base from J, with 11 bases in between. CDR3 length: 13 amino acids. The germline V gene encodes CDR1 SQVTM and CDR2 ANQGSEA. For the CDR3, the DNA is TGCAGCGCGCTCGGGTTATCTGGAAACACCATATATTTT. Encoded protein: CSALGLSGNTIYF. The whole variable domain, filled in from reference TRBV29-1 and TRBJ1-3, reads SAVISQKPSRDICQRGTSLTIQCQVDSQVTMMFWYRQQPGQSLTLIATANQGSEATYESGFVIDKFPISRPNLTFSTLTVSNMSPEDSSIYLCSALGLSGNTIYFGEGSWLTVV.

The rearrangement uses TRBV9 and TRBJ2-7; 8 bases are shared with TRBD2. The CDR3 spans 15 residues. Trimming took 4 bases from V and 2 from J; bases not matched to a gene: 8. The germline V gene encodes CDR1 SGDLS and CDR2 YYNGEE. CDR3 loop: CASSTHSGATYEQYF. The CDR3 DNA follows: TGTGCCAGCAGCACTCATAGCGGGGCAACCTACGAGCAGTACTTC.

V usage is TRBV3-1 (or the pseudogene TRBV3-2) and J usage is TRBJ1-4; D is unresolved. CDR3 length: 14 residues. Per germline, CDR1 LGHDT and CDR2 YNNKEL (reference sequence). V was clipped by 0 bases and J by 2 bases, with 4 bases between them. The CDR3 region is CASSQDSTNEKLFF. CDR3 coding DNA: TGTGCCAGCAGCCAAGATTCTACTAATGAAAAACTGTTTTTT.

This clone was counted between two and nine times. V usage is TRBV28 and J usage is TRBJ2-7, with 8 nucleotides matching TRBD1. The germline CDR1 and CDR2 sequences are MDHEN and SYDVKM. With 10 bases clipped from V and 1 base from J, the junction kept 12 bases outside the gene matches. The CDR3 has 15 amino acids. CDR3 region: CATRLPGTGSYEQYF. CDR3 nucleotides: TGTGCCACCCGCCTGCCGGGGACAGGATCCTACGAGCAGTACTTC. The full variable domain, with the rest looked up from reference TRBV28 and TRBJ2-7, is DVKVTQSSRYLVKRTGEKVFLECVQDMDHENMFWYRQDPGLGLRLIYFSYDVKMKEKGDIPEGYSVSREKKERFSLILESASTNQTSMYLCATRLPGTGSYEQYFGPGTRLTVT.

CDR3 sequence reads: CASSLIGTGELFF. The CDR3 DNA reads TGTGCCAGCAGCTTGATCGGTACCGGGGAGCTGTTTTTT. The chain has TRBV5-6 and TRBJ2-2; no reliable D call. Trimming took off 1 base at V and 5 bases at J, with 6 bases between the two ends. CDR1 and CDR2 from the germline V gene are SGHDT and YYEEEE. The CDR3 runs 13 residues. The full variable domain, rest sourced from reference TRBV5-6 and TRBJ2-2, is DAGVTQSPTHLIKTRGQQVTLRCSPKSGHDTVSWYQQALGQGPQFIFQYYEEEERQRGNFPDRFSGHQFPNYSSELNVNALLLGDSALYLCASSLIGTGELFFGEGSRLTVL.

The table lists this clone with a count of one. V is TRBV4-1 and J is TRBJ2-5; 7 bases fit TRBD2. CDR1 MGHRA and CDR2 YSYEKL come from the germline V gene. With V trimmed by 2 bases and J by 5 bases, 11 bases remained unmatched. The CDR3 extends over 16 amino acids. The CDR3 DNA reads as TGCGCCAGCAGCCAAATGGCGGGAGACACCAGGGAGACCCAGTACTTC. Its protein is CASSQMAGDTRETQYF.

The CDR3 loop is CASSRQGYGYTF. The CDR3, as DNA: TGTGCCAGCAGTAGACAGGGTTATGGCTACACCTTC. The chain combines TRBV27 with TRBJ1-2; TRBD1 matches 7 bases. This CDR3 is built from 12 residues. The germline gives CDR1 MNHEY, CDR2 SMNVEV (reference sequence). With 5 bases clipped from V and 5 bases from J, the junction kept 2 bases outside the gene matches.